This T cell receptor (beta chain) was observed in a study of sequential checkpoint blockade in melanoma. Study background: Both treatment sequences were followed by maintenance nivolumab.

Treatment denoted: randomized to nivolumab then ipilimumab (arm A) or the reverse (arm B). Sequencing was performed with immunoSEQ multiplex PCR; in TCRdb, only in-frame clones are kept and a portion is missing. The profile covers about 29,000 clones, with 60% to 85% appearing a single time and about an eighth taken by the ten largest. After removal of 5 bases from V and 8 bases from J, the junction contained 6 bases not matched to a gene. The CDR3 has 13 amino acids. CDR1 and CDR2 (germline): MDHEN, SYDVKM. J is TRBJ1-1 and V is TRBV28, with 9 positions matching TRBD1. The clonotype comes from a human donor with melanoma. The material sequenced was CD8+ T cells sorted from blood (inferred from file names), taken from a patient given nivolumab and ipilimumab in sequence. CDR3 amino acids: CASSPDRGEEAFF. In DNA form, the CDR3 reads TGTGCCAGCAGTCCCGACAGGGGGGAAGAAGCTTTCTTT. The full variable domain, with the rest looked up from reference TRBV28 and TRBJ1-1, is DVKVTQSSRYLVKRTGEKVFLECVQDMDHENMFWYRQDPGLGLRLIYFSYDVKMKEKGDIPEGYSVSREKKERFSLILESASTNQTSMYLCASSPDRGEEAFFGQGTRLTVV.